Below, 17 T cell receptor beta chains from the same sample are listed, as sequenced in a study of low-dose radiotherapy and immunotherapy resistance in tumors. TRAV- and TRBV-specific primers were used for first-strand cDNA, which covered alpha and beta chains. The PCR that amplified TCRs ran for 20 cycles, relying on a constant-region primer and a V-primer adapter. In TCRdb, the reads were re-called with MiXCR into one record per CDR3 protein. The sample lists approximately 14,000 distinct CDR3 sequences, about 75% occurring once. The source is a human donor with advanced metastatic prostate, ovarian, gallbladder or colorectal cancer (not recorded which). This table probably holds off-target reads from a library built for another chain.

This chain uses TRBV5-4 with TRBJ2-7; TRBD1 matches 7 bases. Germline values: CDR1 SGHNT, CDR2 YYREEE (reference sequence). Unmatched junction bases numbered 3, after V lost 3 bases and J lost 0 bases. The CDR3 length is 14 residues. CDR3 sequence: CASSSRDSSYEQYF. CDR3 sequence (DNA): TGTGCCAGCAGCTCCCGGGACAGCTCCTACGAGCAGTACTTC.

The table lists this clonotype with a few counts. The chain is built from TRBV2 and TRBJ2-5; no clear D. CDR1 is SNHLY and CDR2 is FYNNEI in the germline V gene. The CDR3 contains 11 residues. With 7 bases removed from V and 5 bases from J, the gap between germline ends came to 8 bases. Written as DNA, the CDR3 is TGTGCCAGCACTGAGTGGGAGACCCAGTACTTC. It translates to CASTEWETQYF.

A single count supports this clonotype. V is TRBV29-1 and J is TRBJ2-1; 12 bases line up with TRBD1. CDR3 length: 13 residues. CDR1 SQVTM and CDR2 ANQGSEA come from the germline V gene. Unmatched junction bases numbered 7, after V lost 7 bases and J lost 9 bases. CDR3 DNA: TGCAGCGCCGCCGGGACAGGGGGCGGTGAGCAGTTCTTC. Protein: CSAAGTGGGEQFF.

This clonotype came up a few times. The chain links TRBV7-8 to TRBJ1-5; D call uncertain. In germline, CDR1 is SGHVS, CDR2 FQNEAQ. This CDR3 is built from 14 residues. Trimming removed 3 bases at V and 0 bases at J, with 6 bases between. The CDR3 loop is CASSLGYSNQPQHF. The CDR3 nucleotides read TGTGCCAGCAGCTTGGGTTATAGCAATCAGCCCCAGCATTTT.

The genes are TRBV12-3 or TRBV12-4 and TRBJ1-2, with D possibly being TRBD1 (5 bases). V lost 0 bases to trimming and J lost 8 bases, with 16 bases between them. CDR3 length equals 15 residues. The CDR3 DNA follows: TGTGCCAGCAGTTTAGCGTTTCGAGGGGCTGGAGGCTACACCTTC. Amino acid sequence: CASSLAFRGAGGYTF.

This clonotype was seen more than once but under ten times. The V and J genes are TRBV6-6 and TRBJ1-1; 7 bases map to TRBD1. Germline assignment: CDR1 MNHNY and CDR2 SVGAGI (reference sequence). The CDR3 loop spans 19 amino acids. V lost 4 bases, J lost 8 bases, and 25 bases stayed unmatched. DNA for the CDR3: TGTGCCAGCAGTTTGTCGCCCCTCGGGGCGACAGGGATAAAAGTCGAAGCTTTCTTT. Translation gives CASSLSPLGATGIKVEAFF.

The rearrangement uses TRBV29-1 and TRBJ1-1, with a weak D call TRBD1 (5 bases). CDR1 is SQVTM, CDR2 ANQGSEA, per germline. The CDR3 is 14 residues long. V was cut by 7 bases and J by 5 bases, with 20 bases left in between. The CDR3 DNA reads as TGCAGCGCGGACGGCAGGGAGAAGGGTACTGAAGCTTTCTTT. Its protein is CSADGREKGTEAFF.

This rearrangement joins TRBV4-2 to TRBJ1-2, with TRBD1 matching 10 bases. CDR1 is LGHNA, CDR2 YNFKEQ, per germline. Trimming removed 3 bases from V and 5 bases from J; junction bases left unmatched: 9. The CDR3 covers 16 residues. CDR3 coding DNA: TGTGCCAGCAGCCATGCCGGGACAGGGGAGACATATGGCTACACCTTC. Translating gives CASSHAGTGETYGYTF.

The rearrangement joins TRBV6-2 or TRBV6-3 to TRBJ2-6; 10 positions match TRBD1. V lost 5 bases, J lost 0 bases, and 7 bases stayed unmatched. CDR3 size: 18 residues. Looked up from germline, CDR1 is MNHEY and CDR2 is SVGEGT. The CDR3 reads CASSDPGQGVSGANVLTF. The CDR3 coding sequence is TGTGCCAGCAGTGACCCTGGACAGGGGGTCTCTGGGGCCAACGTCCTGACTTTC.

The rearrangement uses TRBV6-2 or TRBV6-3 and TRBJ2-7, with a possible D match to TRBD1 (6 bases). V shed 4 bases and J shed 10 bases, with 20 bases lying between them. The CDR3 spans 14 residues. The germline gives CDR1 MNHEY, CDR2 SVGEGT. The CDR3 DNA reads as TGTGCCAGCAGTTCCAGGGGTGTCTTCCTTTCTCAGTACTTC. Its translation: CASSSRGVFLSQYF.

This clonotype was counted between two and nine times. This sequence joins TRBV11-2 and TRBJ2-1; tentatively, D is TRBD1 or TRBD2 (6 bases each). The V gene's germline CDR1 is SGHAT and CDR2 FQNNGV. Trimming shortened V by 3 bases and J by 10 bases, and 13 bases separated the two germline ends. The CDR3 runs to 13 residues. The CDR3 reads CASSLWGAEEQFF. Here the CDR3 DNA reads TGTGCCAGCAGCTTGTGGGGGGCCGAAGAGCAGTTCTTC.

This clonotype has more than one count but fewer than ten. This rearrangement joins TRBV23-1 to TRBJ1-4, with unresolved D. TRBV23-1 is labeled an ORF, and its function is uncertain. Trimming stripped 4 bases from V and 3 bases from J, with 18 bases between. There are 17 residues in the CDR3. CDR3 residues: CASSLPQPRRANEKLFF. CDR3 nucleotides: TGCGCCAGCAGTCTGCCCCAGCCGCGCCGGGCTAATGAAAAACTGTTTTTT.

The chain uses TRBV14 and TRBJ1-2; possible D gene TRBD1, 5 bases. Trimming removed 0 bases at V and 4 bases at J, with 12 bases between. From germline, CDR1 is SGHDN and CDR2 FVKESK. The CDR3 sequence is 15 residues long. CDR3 in amino acids: CASSQDQDIFYGYTF. Written as DNA, the CDR3 is TGTGCCAGCAGCCAAGATCAGGACATTTTCTATGGCTACACCTTC.

The rearrangement links TRBV15 to TRBJ1-1; a possible D gene is TRBD1 (5 bases). CDR1 LNHNV and CDR2 YYDKDF come from the germline V gene (reference sequence). The CDR3 has 12 amino acids. The germline V and J ends were trimmed by 3 bases and 9 bases, with 11 bases remaining between them. The CDR3 here is CATSRDQGQAFF. In DNA form, the CDR3 reads TGTGCCACCAGCAGGGACCAGGGACAAGCTTTCTTT.

The chain joins TRBV6-1 to TRBJ1-3, with D possibly matching TRBD1 (5 bases). This CDR3 has 14 amino acids. The V and J ends lost 5 bases and 4 bases respectively, with 12 bases between them. The V gene's germline CDR1 is MNHNS and CDR2 SASEGT. This CDR3 is CASSLAGGGNTIYF. The CDR3 DNA reads TGTGCCAGCAGTCTAGCTGGGGGGGGAAACACCATATATTTT.

This clonotype has only a few counts. V usage is TRBV2 and J usage is TRBJ1-1, with D uncertain. V lost 10 bases and J 4 bases, leaving 7 bases between the germline ends. This CDR3 contains 10 residues. Germline V gene lookup returns CDR1 SNHLY and CDR2 FYNNEI. Written as DNA, the CDR3 is TGTGCCAACCGAAGCACTGAAGCTTTCTTT. Protein: CANRSTEAFF.

The sample holds a few counts of this clonotype. J is TRBJ2-3 and V is TRBV9, with D unresolved. CDR1 is SGDLS, CDR2 YYNGEE, per germline. Trimming removed 6 bases at V and 0 bases at J, with 11 bases between. The CDR3 runs 14 residues. This CDR3 is CASTQTPSTDTQYF. The CDR3 DNA reads as TGTGCCAGCACGCAGACTCCAAGCACAGATACGCAGTATTTT. Complete variable domain (other parts from reference TRBV9 and TRBJ2-3): DSGVTQTPKHLITATGQRVTLRCSPRSGDLSVYWYQQSLDQGLQFLIQYYNGEERAKGNILERFSAQQFPDLHSELNLSSLELGDSALYFCASTQTPSTDTQYFGPGTRLTVL.